This entry lists 23 T cell receptor beta chains sequenced from one sample in a study of blood T cell repertoires in COVID-19. Profiled with immunoSEQ multiplex PCR; TCRdb holds only in-frame clones, not every one. Of about 150,000 clones listed, roughly 84% are singletons. Sequencing was performed on peripheral blood. Every receptor here comes from a woman between 50 and 59 years old with acute or convalescent COVID-19.

This clone was recorded only once. This chain uses TRBV5-3 with TRBJ2-2; TRBD1 aligns across 10 bases. TRBV5-3 is an ORF, and what it does is uncertain. There are 19 residues in the CDR3. V lost 0 bases and J lost 5; bases outside the gene matches: 13. The CDR3 region is CARSLEFRQGASSTGELFF. The CDR3 nucleotides are TGTGCCAGAAGCTTGGAGTTTCGACAGGGGGCGAGTTCGACCGGGGAGCTGTTTTTT.

V and J are TRBV4-1 and TRBJ1-4; TRBD1 agrees at 7 bases. V dropped 0 bases and J dropped 4; count of bases not matched to a gene: 5. This CDR3 contains 16 residues. The germline V gene encodes CDR1 MGHRA and CDR2 YSYEKL. The CDR3 reads CASSQEKGQVNEKLFF. The DNA of the CDR3 is TGCGCCAGCAGCCAAGAAAAAGGACAGGTTAATGAAAAACTGTTTTTT.

The genes are TRBV28 and TRBJ2-6; TRBD1 matches at 9 bases. The CDR3 sequence is 17 residues long. With 5 bases clipped from V and 0 bases from J, the junction kept 5 bases outside the gene matches. Germline V gene sequence: CDR1 MDHEN, CDR2 SYDVKM. CDR3 nucleotides: TGTGCCAGCAGTCTCGGACAGGGGTTCTCTGGGGCCAACGTCCTGACTTTC. Translated, it gives CASSLGQGFSGANVLTF.

The chain employs TRBV28 and TRBJ1-3; possible D gene TRBD1, 6 bases. The CDR3 is made up of 15 amino acids. Per germline, CDR1 MDHEN and CDR2 SYDVKM. V gave up 5 bases and J gave up 7 bases, with 18 bases separating them. The CDR3 loop is CASSQPGHQSNTIYF. The CDR3 DNA sequence: TGTGCCAGCAGTCAACCGGGACACCAAAGTAACACCATATATTTT.

The chain recombines TRBV20-1 with TRBJ1-5, with 7 positions matching TRBD1. The V gene's germline CDR1 is DFQATT and CDR2 SNEGSKA (reference sequence). There are 11 residues in the CDR3. V lost 5 bases, J lost 9 bases, and 4 bases stayed unmatched. CDR3: CSADRAGPQHF. The CDR3 nucleotides are TGCAGTGCTGACAGGGCCGGGCCCCAGCATTTT.

This clone was counted only a few times. This chain links TRBV15 with TRBJ1-2, with 9 nucleotides matching TRBD1. Looked up from germline, CDR1 is LNHNV and CDR2 is YYDKDF (reference sequence). The CDR3 has 17 residues. Trimming removed 2 bases from V and 0 bases from J; junction bases left unmatched: 7. The CDR3 sequence is CATSRPGTGSSNYGYTF. CDR3 in DNA: TGTGCCACCAGCAGACCCGGGACAGGGTCTTCTAACTATGGCTACACCTTC.

The gene calls are TRBV5-1 and TRBJ2-2; weak D call: TRBD1 (5 bases). This CDR3 has 15 amino acids. V dropped 7 bases and J dropped 0 bases, with 13 bases sitting between them. Per the germline V gene, CDR1 is SGHRS and CDR2 is YFSETQ. In DNA form, the CDR3 reads TGCGCCAGCGGCACAGGCGGCGCGAACACCGGGGAGCTGTTTTTT. It yields the protein CASGTGGANTGELFF.

The chain is built from TRBV3-1 (or the pseudogene TRBV3-2) and TRBJ2-3; TRBD1 matches at 7 bases. Germline V gene sequence: CDR1 LGHDT, CDR2 YNNKEL (reference sequence). V was pared by 0 bases and J by 3 bases, with 0 bases of the junction left unmatched. This CDR3 is 14 amino acids long. The CDR3 reads CASSQEQGTDTQYF. The CDR3 region has the DNA TGTGCCAGCAGCCAAGAACAGGGGACAGATACGCAGTATTTT.

This clone was observed a few times. The rearrangement uses TRBV9 and TRBJ1-6, with D maybe TRBD1 (6 bases). The germline gives CDR1 SGDLS, CDR2 YYNGEE. There are 15 residues in the CDR3. V was shortened by 4 bases and J by 7 bases, with 15 bases between the two germline ends. CDR3 bases: TGTGCCAGCAGCCCCCTCCAGGGGACGAATTCACCCCTCCACTTT. This gives the protein CASSPLQGTNSPLHF.

The chain joins TRBV5-6 to TRBJ2-3, with unresolved D. The germline V gene encodes CDR1 SGHDT and CDR2 YYEEEE. V gave up 2 bases and J gave up 0 bases, with 7 bases separating them. The CDR3 is made up of 14 amino acids. Written as DNA, the CDR3 is TGTGCCAGCAGCTTCCCCACTAGCACAGATACGCAGTATTTT. This codes for CASSFPTSTDTQYF. The variable domain in full, with the rest retrieved from reference TRBV5-6 and TRBJ2-3, is DAGVTQSPTHLIKTRGQQVTLRCSPKSGHDTVSWYQQALGQGPQFIFQYYEEEERQRGNFPDRFSGHQFPNYSSELNVNALLLGDSALYLCASSFPTSTDTQYFGPGTRLTVL.

V and J are TRBV29-1 and TRBJ2-1, with TRBD2 identical over 13 bases. CDR3 length: 15 amino acids. In germline, CDR1 is SQVTM, CDR2 ANQGSEA. Unmatched junction bases numbered 9, after V lost 5 bases and J lost 8 bases. The CDR3 loop is CSVRGTSGTLDEQFF. The CDR3 DNA reads TGCAGCGTTCGAGGGACTAGCGGGACTTTGGATGAGCAGTTCTTC.

This chain links TRBV6-2 or TRBV6-3 with TRBJ2-3, with 9 bases matching TRBD2. V gave up 0 bases and J gave up 4 bases; unmatched junction bases: 14. The CDR3 length is 19 residues. Germline V CDR1 and CDR2: MNHEY, SVGEGT. The CDR3 here is CASSYSTAGGLSVADTQYF. CDR3 DNA: TGTGCCAGCAGTTACTCGACCGCGGGGGGGCTATCTGTCGCAGATACGCAGTATTTT.

This clone was seen a single time. The chain uses TRBV19 and TRBJ1-2; TRBD1 matches at 9 bases. In germline, CDR1 is LNHDA, CDR2 SQIVND (reference sequence). CDR3 size: 14 residues. The V and J ends lost 7 bases and 5 bases, in that order; junction bases with no gene match: 8. The CDR3 is CASNPGQGPYGYTF. CDR3 DNA sequence: TGTGCCAGTAACCCGGGACAGGGACCTTATGGCTACACCTTC.

The chain couples TRBV30 to TRBJ2-1; D might be TRBD2 (6 bases). The ends were cut back, 2 bases at V and 0 bases at J, with 11 bases in the middle. Per the germline V gene, CDR1 is GTSNPN and CDR2 is SVGIG (reference sequence). The CDR3 has 15 amino acids. The CDR3 DNA reads TGTGCCTGGAGTATGCGGGGCTCCTCCTACAATGAGCAGTTCTTC. Its translation: CAWSMRGSSYNEQFF.

V usage is TRBV11-3 and J usage is TRBJ2-7; 7 bases match TRBD2. The germline V gene encodes CDR1 SGHNT and CDR2 YENEEA. The CDR3 is 13 residues long. Germline trimming cut 3 bases from V and 7 bases from J; bases unmatched to any gene: 6. The CDR3 DNA sequence: TGTGCCAGCAGCTTTTACCCCGGGGGGGAGCAGTACTTC. Its protein is CASSFYPGGEQYF.

This clone is labeled as medium-sized. Other nucleotide sequences in the sample specify the same CDR3. The chain joins TRBV20-1 to TRBJ2-7; D is possibly TRBD1 (5 bases). The V end lost 0 bases, the J end lost 9 bases, and 9 bases lay between the germline ends. In germline, CDR1 is DFQATT, CDR2 SNEGSKA (reference sequence). The CDR3 length is 11 residues. The DNA for the CDR3 is TGCAGTGCTAGAGACGGAAGGGGGCAGTACTTC. Translated, it gives CSARDGRGQYF.

V is TRBV4-3 and J is TRBJ1-2, with 8 bases aligning to TRBD1. Germline V lookup: CDR1 LGHNA, CDR2 YSLEER. This CDR3 has 14 amino acids. V was clipped by 2 bases and J by 7 bases; unmatched bases: 6. In DNA, the CDR3 is TGCGCCAGCAGCCAAATCCCGGACAGGGCTGGCTACACCTTC. It is translated as CASSQIPDRAGYTF.

The count of this clone is one. As DNA, the CDR3 is TGTGCCAGCAACCCCAGCTTGGACTTCCGCACAGATACGCAGTATTTT. Translated, it gives CASNPSLDFRTDTQYF. The chain couples TRBV27 to TRBJ2-3, with D possibly being TRBD2 (5 bases). In germline, CDR1 is MNHEY, CDR2 SMNVEV (reference sequence). Trimming pared 7 bases from V and 1 base from J, leaving 18 bases between. The CDR3 loop spans 16 amino acids.

This clone was seen just once. This chain joins TRBV6-5 and TRBJ1-2, with 11 nucleotides matching TRBD1. Germline lookup yields CDR1 MNHEY and CDR2 SVGAGI. With 5 bases clipped from V and 7 bases from J, the junction kept 6 bases outside the gene matches. The CDR3 totals 14 residues. The CDR3, as DNA: TGTGCCAGCAGTACCGGGACAGGGGGTAGTGGCTACACCTTC. It codes for CASSTGTGGSGYTF.

V and J are TRBV12-3 or TRBV12-4 and TRBJ2-2; TRBD2 matches 8 bases. The junction had 5 bases not matched to a gene; V was cut back by 9 bases and J by 5 bases. The length of the CDR3 is 13 residues. DNA of the CDR3: TGTGCCAGTCGGGAGGGAGGAACCGGGGAGCTGTTTTTT. It codes for CASREGGTGELFF.

This chain links TRBV5-4 with TRBJ1-3; 8 nucleotides line up with TRBD1. CDR1 SGHNT and CDR2 YYREEE come from the germline V gene (reference sequence). V shed 2 bases and J 0 bases; nucleotides not matched to a gene: 4. This CDR3 is 16 amino acids long. DNA for the CDR3: TGTGCCAGCAGCTTAACAGGGGGGAGCTCTGGAAACACCATATATTTT. Protein: CASSLTGGSSGNTIYF.

The chain combines TRBV28 with TRBJ2-7; 7 bases fit TRBD1. The V gene's germline CDR1 is MDHEN and CDR2 SYDVKM. The V gene end was trimmed by 5 bases and the J gene end by 1 base; junction bases not matched to a gene: 8. This CDR3 is 15 amino acids long. The CDR3 sequence is CASSTRGRGSYEQYF. CDR3 in DNA: TGTGCCAGCAGTACCAGGGGCAGGGGGTCCTACGAGCAGTACTTC.

The V gene is TRBV6-1, the J gene TRBJ1-3; 9 bases are a match to TRBD1. The J segment lost 2 bases and the V segment lost 4 bases, leaving 6 bases of the junction unmatched. This CDR3 is built from 16 residues. Germline lookup yields CDR1 MNHNS and CDR2 SASEGT. The CDR3 loop is CASSVATGGAGNTIYF. The DNA of the CDR3 is TGTGCCAGCAGTGTTGCGACAGGGGGGGCTGGAAACACCATATATTTT.